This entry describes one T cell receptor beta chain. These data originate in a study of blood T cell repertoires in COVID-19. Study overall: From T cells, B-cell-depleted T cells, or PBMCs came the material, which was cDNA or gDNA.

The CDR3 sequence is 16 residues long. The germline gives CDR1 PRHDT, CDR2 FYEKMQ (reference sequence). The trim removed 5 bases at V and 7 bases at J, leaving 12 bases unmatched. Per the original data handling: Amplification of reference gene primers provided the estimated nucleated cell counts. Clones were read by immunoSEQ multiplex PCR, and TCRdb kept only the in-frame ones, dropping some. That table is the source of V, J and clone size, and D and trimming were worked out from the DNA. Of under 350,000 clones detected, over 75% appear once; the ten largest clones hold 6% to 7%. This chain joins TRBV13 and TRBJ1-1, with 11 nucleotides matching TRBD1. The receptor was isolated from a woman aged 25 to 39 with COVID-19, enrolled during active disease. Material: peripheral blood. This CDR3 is CASSPERDRGSGEAFF. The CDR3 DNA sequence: TGTGCCAGCAGCCCTGAGCGGGACAGGGGGTCGGGTGAAGCTTTCTTT.